Listed here is a single T cell receptor (beta chain). The data were produced by immunoSEQ multiplex PCR, yet TCRdb's version contains in-frame clones alone and is incomplete. The sample consists of 55,000 to 65,000 clones, about 89% of them appearing once. The sample comes from a study of OX40 agonist ivuxolimab in advanced cancers. Between the trimmed V and J ends, which lost 4 bases and 1 base, there was a span of 12 bases. CDR1 and CDR2 from the germline V gene are SGDLS and YYNGEE. CDR3 size: 14 residues. The genes are TRBV9 and TRBJ2-7; D perhaps matches TRBD1 (6 bases). This TCR was sampled from an adult with an advanced solid tumor such as melanoma, head and neck, liver or kidney cancer. Specimen: CD4+ or CD8+ T cells sorted from blood, collected in a trial of the OX40 agonist ivuxolimab. CDR3 sequence reads: CASSPLGTSYEQYF. The CDR3 region has the DNA TGTGCCAGCAGCCCCCTAGGGACATCCTACGAGCAGTACTTC.